Listed below are T cell receptor beta chains from one sample, sequenced in a study of vaccination and CD4 T cells after COVID-19. These TCRs' antigens remain unknown. TCRdb used MiXCR to reprocess the PCR reads, holding one entry per CDR3 protein. Of roughly 9,800 distinct CDR3 sequences detected, approximately 63% appear once; the ten largest clones hold more than 15%. The material sequenced was CD4+ T cells from blood, cultured in vitro. The receptors were gathered from a human donor who had recovered from COVID-19. Each CDR3 is given with its conserved first and last residue. The D gene is left open where the match is weak. Clone sizes are given selectively: once, few, many, or a class where the clone is expanded.

NA	TRBD2	TRBV20-1	TRBJ2-1	CSARRGTSGVDEQFF	TGCAGTGCTAGGCGCGGGACTAGCGGGGTCGATGAGCAGTTCTTC
NA	NA	TRBV19	TRBJ1-2	CASSIAGSGGYTF	TGTGCCAGTAGTATAGCAGGGTCCGGTGGCTACACCTTC
NA	TRBD1	TRBV30	TRBJ2-3	CAWSPGTGNMDTQYF	TGTGCCTGGAGTCCCGGGACAGGGAATATGGATACGCAGTATTTT
NA	TRBD1	TRBV12-3/TRBV12-4	TRBJ1-5	CASSRFAGTGDKPQHF	TGTGCCAGCAGTCGATTTGCCGGGACAGGGGACAAGCCCCAGCATTTT
NA	NA	TRBV4-2	TRBJ1-2	CASSQDQGLGYTF	TGTGCCAGCAGCCAAGATCAGGGGCTTGGCTACACCTTC
few	NA	TRBV7-8	TRBJ1-5	CASSLDTHGYQPQHF	TGTGCCAGCAGCTTAGACACGCACGGATATCAGCCCCAGCATTTT
NA	TRBD2	TRBV24-1	TRBJ2-2	CATSELPVWTSGRASLGTGELFF	TGTGCCACCAGTGAATTACCCGTATGGACTAGCGGGAGGGCCAGTCTAGGCACCGGGGAGCTGTTTTTT
NA	NA	TRBV6-2/TRBV6-3	TRBJ1-5	CASSYPRGGAKDNQPQHF	TGTGCCAGCAGTTACCCACGGGGAGGGGCAAAGGATAATCAGCCCCAGCATTTT
NA	TRBD2	TRBV6-5	TRBJ2-7	CASSYSSGRRYEQYF	TGTGCCAGCAGTTACTCGAGCGGGAGGAGGTACGAGCAGTACTTC
few	NA	TRBV15	TRBJ2-5	CATSSGQETQYF	TGTGCCACCAGCAGTGGTCAAGAGACCCAGTACTTC
NA	NA	TRBV19	TRBJ1-5	CAGSTGAGNQPQHF	TGTGCCGGATCAACGGGGGCGGGGAATCAGCCCCAGCATTTT
NA	NA	TRBV12-3/TRBV12-4	TRBJ2-5	CASSLLGGETQYF	TGTGCCAGCAGTTTATTAGGGGGAGAGACCCAGTACTTC
few	TRBD1	TRBV24-1	TRBJ1-4	CATSEGQEGEKLFF	TGTGCCACCAGTGAGGGACAGGAGGGAGAAAAACTGTTTTTT
NA	NA	TRBV30	TRBJ2-7	CAWSGQYHYEQYF	TGTGCCTGGAGCGGGCAGTACCACTACGAGCAGTACTTC
NA	NA	TRBV21-1	TRBJ1-2	CASSKAGRLRIYGYTF	TGTGCCAGCAGCAAAGCGGGCCGACTGCGGATATATGGCTACACCTTC
NA	TRBD1	TRBV5-6	TRBJ1-2	CASSFSDRAGGYTF	TGTGCCAGCAGCTTCTCCGACAGGGCCGGGGGCTACACCTTC
few	TRBD1	TRBV20-1	TRBJ1-2	CSATGGTGRGLDGYTF	TGCAGTGCCACTGGTGGGACAGGGAGGGGACTAGATGGCTACACCTTC
NA	TRBD1	TRBV4-3	TRBJ1-3	CASSQDLGTGAGNTIYF	TGCGCCAGCAGCCAAGATTTGGGGACAGGGGCTGGAAACACCATATATTTT
NA	NA	TRBV10-1	TRBJ1-1	CASRRGQPMNTEAFF	TGCGCCAGCAGAAGGGGACAACCGATGAACACTGAAGCTTTCTTT
once	NA	TRBV12-3/TRBV12-4	TRBJ1-1	CASSVRPWETEAFF	TGTGCCAGCAGTGTACGGCCCTGGGAGACTGAAGCTTTCTTT
NA	NA	TRBV19	TRBJ1-1	CASSTDLYTEAFF	TGTGCCAGTAGTACCGACTTATACACTGAAGCTTTCTTT
NA	NA	TRBV12-5	TRBJ1-2	CASGLNTYGYTF	TGTGCTAGTGGCCTTAACACTTATGGCTACACCTTC
NA	NA	TRBV7-6	TRBJ1-4	CASSPANEKLFF	TGTGCCAGCAGCCCAGCGAATGAAAAACTGTTTTTT
NA	TRBD1	TRBV10-1	TRBJ2-7	CASSRTGGSSYEQYF	TGCGCCAGCAGCCGGACAGGGGGGAGCTCCTACGAGCAGTACTTC
NA	TRBD1	TRBV11-2	TRBJ1-3	CASSGMTGQRGNTIYF	TGTGCCAGCAGTGGGATGACGGGACAGCGAGGAAACACCATATATTTT
NA	NA	TRBV7-2	TRBJ1-2	CASSSSRGETGYTF	TGTGCCAGCAGCTCCTCGAGGGGGGAAACTGGCTACACCTTC
NA	NA	TRBV11-3	TRBJ2-7	CASSPDSGATYEQYF	TGTGCCAGCAGCCCAGACTCCGGCGCGACCTACGAGCAGTACTTC
NA	TRBD2	TRBV11-1	TRBJ2-7	CASSLGLAGGNYEQYF	TGTGCCAGCAGCTTAGGACTAGCGGGAGGAAACTACGAGCAGTACTTC
NA	TRBD2	TRBV10-2	TRBJ2-7	CASSDWDGRAGEQYF	TGCGCCAGCAGTGACTGGGACGGGAGGGCAGGAGAGCAGTACTTC
NA	NA	TRBV6-1	TRBJ2-1	CASSRGQPGDEQFF	TGTGCCAGCAGTCGAGGACAGCCTGGGGATGAGCAGTTCTTC
NA	NA	TRBV6-1	TRBJ1-6	CASRGPGVPENSPLHF	TGTGCCAGTCGTGGCCCGGGGGTCCCAGAGAATTCACCCCTCCACTTT
NA	TRBD2	TRBV20-1	TRBJ2-1	CSARGTGTSVSSYNEQFF	TGCAGTGCTAGAGGCACCGGGACTAGCGTCAGCTCCTACAATGAGCAGTTCTTC
few	NA	TRBV6-1	TRBJ1-1	CASSQGNLNTEAFF	TGTGCCAGCAGTCAGGGGAACCTGAACACTGAAGCTTTCTTT
few	TRBD1	TRBV20-1	TRBJ1-5	CSARDGRDRPNQPQHF	TGCAGTGCTAGAGATGGACGGGACAGGCCTAATCAGCCCCAGCATTTT
few	NA	TRBV12-3/TRBV12-4	TRBJ1-1	CASRGRQSTEAFF	TGTGCCAGCAGGGGAAGACAGAGTACTGAAGCTTTCTTT
few	NA	TRBV6-2/TRBV6-3	TRBJ1-5	CASSDPGPDQPQHF	TGTGCCAGCAGCGACCCGGGGCCGGATCAGCCCCAGCATTTT
once	NA	TRBV2	TRBJ2-3	CASGGRSTDTQYF	TGTGCCAGCGGTGGGCGGAGCACAGATACGCAGTATTTT
NA	NA	TRBV5-5	TRBJ1-2	CASSLGGSGANGYTF	TGTGCCAGCAGCTTGGGAGGGAGCGGGGCGAATGGCTACACCTTC
NA	NA	TRBV7-6	TRBJ2-7	CASSLQNEQYF	TGTGCCAGCAGCCTTCAGAACGAGCAGTACTTC
NA	NA	TRBV9	TRBJ1-6	CASSVALSGGGLHF	TGTGCCAGCAGCGTAGCCCTTAGTGGGGGAGGCCTCCACTTT
few	TRBD1	TRBV7-2	TRBJ1-2	CASSVTGTGVGGYTF	TGTGCCAGCAGCGTCACCGGGACAGGGGTGGGAGGCTACACCTTC
NA	TRBD1	TRBV6-1	TRBJ1-6	CASTGDREGYNSPLHF	TGTGCCAGCACCGGGGACAGGGAGGGCTATAATTCACCCCTCCACTTT
NA	NA	TRBV3-1	TRBJ1-2	CASSFFGQYNYGYTF	TGTGCCAGCAGCTTCTTCGGACAATATAACTATGGCTACACCTTC
few	NA	TRBV6-5	TRBJ2-5	CASSYNWIALETQYF	TGTGCCAGCAGTTACAATTGGATTGCATTAGAGACCCAGTACTTC
NA	NA	TRBV20-1	TRBJ2-3	CSPMRRRGGTDTQYF	TGCAGTCCCATGAGGCGGAGGGGGGGCACAGATACGCAGTATTTT
few	TRBD1	TRBV5-1	TRBJ1-2	CASSLAGQGGYTF	TGCGCCAGCAGCTTGGCCGGACAGGGGGGCTACACCTTC
few	TRBD1	TRBV12-3/TRBV12-4	TRBJ2-7	CASSLDRTGNSYEQYF	TGTGCCAGCAGCCTAGACCGGACAGGGAACTCCTACGAGCAGTACTTC
NA	NA	TRBV5-1	TRBJ2-1	CASSLGRGRYNEQFF	TGCGCCAGCAGCTTGGGGAGGGGTCGCTACAATGAGCAGTTCTTC
NA	TRBD2	TRBV2	TRBJ2-5	CASSFSGQETQYF	TGTGCCAGCAGTTTTAGCGGGCAAGAGACCCAGTACTTC
few	NA	TRBV11-2	TRBJ1-2	CASSLVGNYGYTF	TGTGCCAGCAGCTTAGTAGGGAACTATGGCTACACCTTC
NA	NA	TRBV7-9	TRBJ1-1	CATTTGEAPWTEAFF	TGTGCCACCACAACGGGGGAGGCACCTTGGACTGAAGCTTTCTTT